A single sample gave rise to the 15 T cell receptor beta chains below, sequenced in a study of T cells in Graves' hyperthyroidism and ophthalmopathy. It was RNA transcripts that yielded the amplified TCR beta CDR3 regions. In the first-round RT-PCR of the TCR CDR3, the HTBI primer set was used. Via MiXCR, TCRdb re-called the multiplex PCR reads, giving one row per CDR3 protein. Of approximately 570,000 distinct CDR3 sequences in the sample, just under 20% were seen once. What was sequenced was blood. These receptors were taken from a man aged 35-49 years with Graves' ophthalmopathy.

The chain carries TRBV6-1 and TRBJ1-2; 8 bases align to TRBD1. The CDR3 runs to 14 residues. Germline V CDR1 and CDR2: MNHNS, SASEGT. V gave up 5 bases and J gave up 7 bases; unmatched junction bases: 9. CDR3 protein: CASSPRTGWAGYTF. In DNA, the CDR3 is TGTGCCAGCAGTCCACGGACAGGGTGGGCTGGCTACACCTTC.

The CDR3 protein is CASSPGGTANTGELFF. The CDR3 DNA reads TGTGCCAGCTCACCAGGGGGGACGGCGAACACCGGGGAGCTGTTTTTT. This chain links TRBV18 with TRBJ2-2, with D possibly matching TRBD2 (6 bases). The CDR3 runs 16 residues. Germline CDR1 reads KGHSH; CDR2 reads LQKENI. V was shortened by 2 bases and J by 0 bases, with 10 bases between the two germline ends.

In its sample, this clonotype was seen a few times. The CDR3 spells CASSGRTLSSYNSPLHF. CDR3 nucleotides: TGCGCCAGCAGTGGAAGGACACTCAGCTCCTATAATTCACCCCTCCACTTT. V and J are TRBV10-2 and TRBJ1-6, with D tentatively TRBD1 (5 bases). Germline CDR1 is WSHSY and CDR2 is SAAADI. This CDR3 is built from 17 residues. V lost 4 bases to trimming and J lost 0 bases, with 13 bases between them.

This clonotype was observed at least ten times. The chain links TRBV27 to TRBJ2-7, with D uncertain. Germline V lookup: CDR1 MNHEY, CDR2 SMNVEV (reference sequence). Trimming took off 4 bases at V and 3 bases at J, with 16 bases between the two ends. CDR3 length: 15 amino acids. CDR3 sequence reads: CASSSWKAKGYEQYF. The DNA of the CDR3 is TGTGCCAGCAGTTCGTGGAAGGCTAAAGGCTACGAGCAGTACTTC.

This clonotype was recorded a few times. The V and J genes are TRBV5-1 and TRBJ2-3, with D perhaps matching TRBD2 (5 bases). Germline values: CDR1 SGHRS, CDR2 YFSETQ. This CDR3 comprises 15 residues. The germline V and J ends were trimmed by 1 base and 3 bases, with 12 bases remaining between them. Written as DNA, the CDR3 is TGCGCCAGCAGCTTGCCGGGAATAGGTACAGATACGCAGTATTTT. Translation: CASSLPGIGTDTQYF. The full variable domain, in which reference TRBV5-1 and TRBJ2-3 provide the parts outside the CDR3, is KAGVTQTPRYLIKTRGQQVTLSCSPISGHRSVSWYQQTPGQGLQFLFEYFSETQRNKGNFPGRFSGRQFSNSRSEMNVSTLELGDSALYLCASSLPGIGTDTQYFGPGTRLTVL.

The V and J genes are TRBV7-3 and TRBJ2-1, with TRBD2 matching 14 bases. V was pared by 3 bases and J by 7 bases, with 5 bases of the junction left unmatched. Looked up from germline, CDR1 is SGHTA and CDR2 is FQGTGA. This CDR3 region has 16 residues. CDR3 amino acids: CASSLTSGRAGNEQFF. Written as DNA, the CDR3 is TGTGCCAGCAGCTTGACTAGCGGGAGGGCAGGTAATGAGCAGTTCTTC.

Ten or more counts support this clonotype. The chain's CDR3 is CASSYDPSNTEAFF. The CDR3 bases are TGTGCCAGCAGTTACGACCCATCGAACACTGAAGCTTTCTTT. The gene calls are TRBV28 and TRBJ1-1; D not resolved. The CDR3 runs 14 residues. V shed 4 bases and J shed 1 base, with 10 bases lying between them. Germline values: CDR1 MDHEN, CDR2 SYDVKM.

This clonotype showed up just a few times. V usage is TRBV12-3 or TRBV12-4 and J usage is TRBJ2-3, with D possibly TRBD2 on 7 matching bases. V was shortened by 5 bases and J by 2 bases, with 20 bases between the two germline ends. The CDR3 has 17 amino acids. The CDR3 DNA reads as TGTGCCAGCAGTAGCTACACGGGGGGCCGCCCCACAGATACGCAGTATTTT. It yields the protein CASSSYTGGRPTDTQYF.

This clonotype showed up many times. The V call is TRBV11-2, the J call TRBJ2-1; possible D gene TRBD2, 5 bases. This CDR3 region has 16 residues. Germline CDR1 is SGHAT and CDR2 is FQNNGV. Trimming pared 5 bases from V and 7 bases from J, leaving 21 bases between. CDR3 loop: CASSPRPSRGWNEQFF. DNA for the CDR3: TGTGCCAGCAGCCCCCGACCCTCGCGAGGGTGGAATGAGCAGTTCTTC.

The table lists this clonotype with a few counts. CDR3 sequence reads: CASSPRSDTEAFF. The DNA for the CDR3 is TGTGCCAGCTCACCACGAAGTGACACTGAAGCTTTCTTT. The chain has TRBV18 and TRBJ1-1; D unclear. Germline-derived CDR1 and CDR2 are KGHSH and LQKENI. The length of the CDR3 is 13 residues. The V gene lost 1 base and the J gene lost 3 bases, with 6 bases spanning the gap.

The V gene is TRBV10-2, the J gene TRBJ2-5; 8 nucleotides agree with TRBD2. The V segment lost 2 bases and the J segment 5 bases; nucleotides outside the gene matches: 7. The V gene's germline CDR1 is WSHSY and CDR2 SAAADI. The CDR3 runs 15 residues. As DNA, the CDR3 is TGCGCCAGCAGTGAGCCCAGAGGCGGGGGGGAGACCCAGTACTTC. Protein product: CASSEPRGGGETQYF.

Details on this clonotype: A much larger clone differs from this one at a single base, so this may be a read error. The rearrangement joins TRBV6-1 to TRBJ2-6; D ambiguous. V dropped 6 bases and J dropped 2 bases, with 2 bases sitting between them. CDR1 is MNHNS and CDR2 is SASEGT in the germline V gene. The CDR3 has 12 residues. The CDR3 DNA follows: TGTGCCAGCAGCACTGGGGCCAACGTCCTGACTTTC. Its protein is CASSTGANVLTF.

This clonotype was seen a handful of times. The V call is TRBV28, the J call TRBJ1-6; 7 nucleotides match TRBD1. The CDR3 runs 15 residues. With V trimmed by 2 bases and J by 5 bases, 3 bases remained unmatched. Germline V gene sequence: CDR1 MDHEN, CDR2 SYDVKM. Here the CDR3 reads CASSLQTGHNSPLHF. CDR3 bases: TGTGCCAGCAGTTTACAGACAGGGCATAATTCACCCCTCCACTTT.

There are many counts of this clonotype. The chain recombines TRBV18 with TRBJ1-1; tentative D call: TRBD1 (5 bases). CDR3 length equals 15 residues. Trimming stripped 0 bases from V and 4 bases from J, with 12 bases between. CDR1 is KGHSH, CDR2 LQKENI, per germline. In DNA form, the CDR3 reads TGTGCCAGCTCACCACCAGGGGCCGTGAGCACTGAAGCTTTCTTT. Protein product: CASSPPGAVSTEAFF.

This clonotype was counted at least ten times. The J gene is TRBJ2-4, the V gene TRBV28; D ambiguous. CDR3 length: 17 residues. V lost 5 bases and J 0 bases, leaving 17 bases between the germline ends. Germline V gives CDR1 MDHEN, CDR2 SYDVKM. CDR3 nucleotides: TGTGCCAGCAGTCGACAAAGTCGGGCTTTAGCCAAAAACATTCAGTACTTC. It codes for CASSRQSRALAKNIQYF.